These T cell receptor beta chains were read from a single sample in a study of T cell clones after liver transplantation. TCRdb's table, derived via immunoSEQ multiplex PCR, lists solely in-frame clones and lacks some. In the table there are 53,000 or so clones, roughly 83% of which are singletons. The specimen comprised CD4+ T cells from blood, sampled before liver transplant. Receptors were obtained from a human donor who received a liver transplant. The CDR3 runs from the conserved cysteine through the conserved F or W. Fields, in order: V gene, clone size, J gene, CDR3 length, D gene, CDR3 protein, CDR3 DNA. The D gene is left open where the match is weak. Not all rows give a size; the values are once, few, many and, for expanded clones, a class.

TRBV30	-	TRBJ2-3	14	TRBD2	CAWNAGGSTDTQYF	TGTGCCTGGAATGCGGGAGGGTCCACAGATACGCAGTATTTT
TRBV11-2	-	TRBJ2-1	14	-	CASSLDTGTNEQFF	TGTGCCAGCAGCTTAGATACAGGCACCAATGAGCAGTTCTTC
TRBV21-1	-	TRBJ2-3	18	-	CASSPFTGNGLSTDTQYF	TGTGCCAGCAGTCCCTTTACAGGGAACGGGTTGAGCACAGATACGCAGTATTTT
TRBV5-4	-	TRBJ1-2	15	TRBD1	CASSLAGQGLSGYTF	TGTGCCAGCAGCTTGGCAGGACAGGGTCTCTCTGGCTACACCTTC
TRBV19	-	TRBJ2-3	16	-	CASKRGTGSSPDTQYF	TGTGCCAGTAAGCGGGGTACAGGGAGTTCCCCAGATACGCAGTATTTT
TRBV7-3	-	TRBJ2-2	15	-	CASSLSSLNTGELFF	TGTGCCAGCAGCCTAAGCTCCCTGAACACCGGGGAGCTGTTTTTT
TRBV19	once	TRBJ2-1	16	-	CASSIQGTFRGNEQFF	TGTGCCAGTAGTATCCAGGGGACTTTTCGGGGCAATGAGCAGTTCTTC
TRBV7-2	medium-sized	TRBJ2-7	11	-	CASSLIYEQYF	TGTGCCAGCAGCTTGATCTACGAGCAGTACTTC
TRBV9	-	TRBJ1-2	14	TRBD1	CASSPTQGPYGYTF	TGTGCCAGCAGCCCGACACAGGGGCCATATGGCTACACCTTC
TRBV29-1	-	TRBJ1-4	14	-	CSVVERGRDEKLFF	TGCAGCGTTGTCGAAAGGGGTCGGGATGAAAAACTGTTTTTT